The 8 T cell receptor beta chains in this list originate from one sample, sequenced in a study of blood T cell repertoires in COVID-19. Some clones are missing from TCRdb's copy, which holds only in-frame ones; the method was immunoSEQ multiplex PCR. The data hold more than 200,000 clones, with more than 85% observed a single time. Sequenced input: PBMCs or T cells enriched from blood (not recorded which). Receptor source: a woman between 45 and 60 years old who had recovered from COVID-19.

A few counts support this clone. The sample has other DNA sequences that encode this CDR3 too. The chain uses TRBV28 and TRBJ2-5; 8 bases map to TRBD2. This CDR3 region has 14 residues. Trimming at V came to 5 bases and at J to 5 bases, leaving 7 bases not matched to a gene. From germline, CDR1 is MDHEN and CDR2 SYDVKM. This chain's CDR3 is CASSPSGRGETQYF. CDR3 sequence (DNA): TGTGCCAGCAGTCCCAGCGGGAGAGGTGAGACCCAGTACTTC.

The chain uses TRBV19 and TRBJ2-2, with 9 bases identical to TRBD2. Germline V CDR1 and CDR2: LNHDA, SQIVND (reference sequence). The CDR3 runs to 15 residues. Trimming cost V 6 bases and J 4 bases; bases outside gene matches: 6. Here the CDR3 reads CASSFSGRGTGELFF. In nucleotides, the CDR3 is TGTGCCAGTAGCTTTAGCGGGAGAGGCACCGGGGAGCTGTTTTTT. The variable domain in full, with the rest retrieved from reference TRBV19 and TRBJ2-2, is DGGITQSPKYLFRKEGQNVTLSCEQNLNHDAMYWYRQDPGQGLRLIYYSQIVNDFQKGDIAEGYSVSREKKESFPLTVTSAQKNPTAFYLCASSFSGRGTGELFFGEGSRLTVL.

The chain recombines TRBV12-5 with TRBJ2-3; D is unresolved. V lost 1 base, J lost 5 bases, and 10 bases lay in between. The CDR3 is 14 residues long. The germline V gene encodes CDR1 LGHNT and CDR2 FRNRAP. CDR3 DNA: TGTGCTAGTGGTTTGGGCGGTCAGATAGATACGCAGTATTTT. Encoded protein: CASGLGGQIDTQYF. Complete variable domain (other parts from reference TRBV12-5 and TRBJ2-3): DARVTQTPRHKVTEMGQEVTMRCQPILGHNTVFWYRQTMMQGLELLAYFRNRAPLDDSGMPKDRFSAEMPDATLATLKIQPSEPRDSAVYFCASGLGGQIDTQYFGPGTRLTVL.

At least ten counts were recorded for this clone. The chain employs TRBV19 and TRBJ2-3; no clear D. With 5 bases removed from V and 6 bases from J, the gap between germline ends came to 6 bases. The CDR3 loop spans 11 amino acids. Germline V CDR1 and CDR2: LNHDA, SQIVND (reference sequence). The CDR3 bases are TGTGCCAGTAGTCAGTTGGATACGCAGTATTTT. It translates to CASSQLDTQYF.

This chain links TRBV10-3 with TRBJ2-3; TRBD2 might be the D (6 bases). Trimming removed 10 bases at V and 7 bases at J, with 12 bases between. The CDR3 has 11 residues. Looked up from germline, CDR1 is ENHRY and CDR2 is SYGVKD. The CDR3 DNA follows: TGTGCCACCCGGGGGTCCAATACGCAGTATTTT. Translated: CATRGSNTQYF.

This chain uses TRBV7-8 with TRBJ2-1; D not certain. The CDR3 covers 11 residues. Trimming took off 4 bases at V and 8 bases at J, with 6 bases between the two ends. CDR1 SGHVS and CDR2 FQNEAQ come from the germline V gene. The CDR3 sequence: CASSSVDEQFF. The CDR3 DNA reads as TGTGCCAGCAGCTCCGTTGATGAGCAGTTCTTC.

The J gene is TRBJ2-1, the V gene TRBV19; D possibly corresponds to TRBD2 (6 bases). V gave up 4 bases and J gave up 9 bases, with 16 bases separating them. From germline, CDR1 is LNHDA and CDR2 SQIVND (reference sequence). The CDR3 has 14 residues. DNA for the CDR3: TGTGCCAGTAGTACCAGACCTAGCGCGTTTGAGCAGTTCTTC. Protein: CASSTRPSAFEQFF.

The chain is built from TRBV28 and TRBJ2-7; 11 bases map to TRBD2. V lost 7 bases and J lost 2; bases outside the gene matches: 10. This CDR3 has 16 residues. Germline CDR1 MDHEN, CDR2 SYDVKM. The CDR3: CASKFIGTSGTYEQYF. CDR3 nucleotide sequence: TGTGCCAGCAAATTTATAGGGACTAGCGGAACCTACGAGCAGTACTTC.